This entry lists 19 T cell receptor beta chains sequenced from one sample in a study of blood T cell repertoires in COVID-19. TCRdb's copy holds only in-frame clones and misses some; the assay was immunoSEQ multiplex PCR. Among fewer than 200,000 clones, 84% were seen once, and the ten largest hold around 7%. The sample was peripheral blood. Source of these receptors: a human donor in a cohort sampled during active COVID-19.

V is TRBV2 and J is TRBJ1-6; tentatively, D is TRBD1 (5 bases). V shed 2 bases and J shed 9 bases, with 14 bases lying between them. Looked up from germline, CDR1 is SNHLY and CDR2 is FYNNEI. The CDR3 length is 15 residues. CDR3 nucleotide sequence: TGTGCCAGCAGTGAACAGGGAACCCCTGGTTCACCCCTCCACTTT. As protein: CASSEQGTPGSPLHF.

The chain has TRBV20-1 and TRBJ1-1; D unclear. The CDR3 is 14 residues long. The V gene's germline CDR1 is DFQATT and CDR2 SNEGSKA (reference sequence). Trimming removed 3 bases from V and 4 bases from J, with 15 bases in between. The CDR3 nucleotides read TGCAGTGCTAGTATTAATCTTCGGGGCACTGAAGCTTTCTTT. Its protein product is CSASINLRGTEAFF.

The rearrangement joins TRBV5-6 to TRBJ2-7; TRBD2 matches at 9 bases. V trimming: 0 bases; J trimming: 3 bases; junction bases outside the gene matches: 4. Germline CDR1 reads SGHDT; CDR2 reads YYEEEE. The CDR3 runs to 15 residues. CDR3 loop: CASSLGLAGFYEQYF. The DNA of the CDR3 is TGTGCCAGCAGCTTGGGGCTAGCGGGATTCTACGAGCAGTACTTC. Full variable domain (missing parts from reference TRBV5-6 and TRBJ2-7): DAGVTQSPTHLIKTRGQQVTLRCSPKSGHDTVSWYQQALGQGPQFIFQYYEEEERQRGNFPDRFSGHQFPNYSSELNVNALLLGDSALYLCASSLGLAGFYEQYFGPGTRLTVT.

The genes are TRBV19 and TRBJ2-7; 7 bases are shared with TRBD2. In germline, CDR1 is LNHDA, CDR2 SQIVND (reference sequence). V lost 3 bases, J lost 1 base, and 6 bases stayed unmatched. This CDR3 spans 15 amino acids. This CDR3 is CASSIAGGGSYEQYF. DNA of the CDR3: TGTGCCAGTAGTATTGCCGGCGGGGGATCCTACGAGCAGTACTTC. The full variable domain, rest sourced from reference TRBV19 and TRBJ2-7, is DGGITQSPKYLFRKEGQNVTLSCEQNLNHDAMYWYRQDPGQGLRLIYYSQIVNDFQKGDIAEGYSVSREKKESFPLTVTSAQKNPTAFYLCASSIAGGGSYEQYFGPGTRLTVT.

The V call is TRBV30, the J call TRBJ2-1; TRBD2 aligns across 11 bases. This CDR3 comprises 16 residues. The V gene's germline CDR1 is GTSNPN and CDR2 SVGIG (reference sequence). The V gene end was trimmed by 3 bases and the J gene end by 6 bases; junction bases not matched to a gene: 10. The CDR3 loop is CAWSTFSGGAGNEQFF. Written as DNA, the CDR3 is TGTGCCTGGAGCACCTTTAGCGGGGGGGCCGGCAATGAGCAGTTCTTC.

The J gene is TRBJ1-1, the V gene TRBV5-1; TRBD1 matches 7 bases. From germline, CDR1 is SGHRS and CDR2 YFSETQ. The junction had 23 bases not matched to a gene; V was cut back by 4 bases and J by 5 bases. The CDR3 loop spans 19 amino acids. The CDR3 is CASSREGVPPKTGKTEAFF. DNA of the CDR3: TGCGCCAGCAGCCGGGAGGGAGTCCCCCCGAAGACAGGGAAGACTGAAGCTTTCTTT.

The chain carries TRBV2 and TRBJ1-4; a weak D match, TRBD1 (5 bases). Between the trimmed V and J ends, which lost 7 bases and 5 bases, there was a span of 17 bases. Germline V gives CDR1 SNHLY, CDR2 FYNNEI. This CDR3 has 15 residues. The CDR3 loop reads CASKTQQASNEKLFF. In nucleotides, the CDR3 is TGTGCCAGCAAAACACAACAGGCGTCAAATGAAAAACTGTTTTTT.

The CDR3: CASSEDGLAGTQYF. The CDR3 nucleotides read TGCGCCAGCAGTGAGGACGGCTTGGCGGGGACCCAGTACTTC. The chain links TRBV10-2 to TRBJ2-5, with a possible D match to TRBD2 (5 bases). Trimming cost V 2 bases and J 7 bases, with 14 bases left between them. In germline, CDR1 is WSHSY, CDR2 SAAADI. CDR3 length: 14 residues.

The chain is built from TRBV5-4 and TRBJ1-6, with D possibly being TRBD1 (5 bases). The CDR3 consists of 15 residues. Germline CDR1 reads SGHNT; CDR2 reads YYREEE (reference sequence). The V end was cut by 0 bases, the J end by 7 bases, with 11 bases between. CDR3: CASSLADSLNSPLHF. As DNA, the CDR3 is TGTGCCAGCAGCTTGGCCGACAGCCTCAATTCACCCCTCCACTTT.

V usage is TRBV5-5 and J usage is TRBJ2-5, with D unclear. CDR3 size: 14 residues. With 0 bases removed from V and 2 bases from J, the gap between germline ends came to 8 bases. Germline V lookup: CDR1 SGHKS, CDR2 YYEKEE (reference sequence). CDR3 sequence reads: CASSLDYGQETQYF. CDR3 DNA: TGTGCCAGCAGCTTGGACTACGGACAAGAGACCCAGTACTTC.

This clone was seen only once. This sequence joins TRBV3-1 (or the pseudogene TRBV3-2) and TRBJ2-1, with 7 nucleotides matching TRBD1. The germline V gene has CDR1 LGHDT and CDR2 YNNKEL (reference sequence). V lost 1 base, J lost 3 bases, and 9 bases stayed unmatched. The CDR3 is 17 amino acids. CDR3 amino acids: CASSQVTGDIYYNEQFF. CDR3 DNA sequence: TGTGCCAGCAGCCAAGTAACAGGGGATATCTACTACAATGAGCAGTTCTTC.

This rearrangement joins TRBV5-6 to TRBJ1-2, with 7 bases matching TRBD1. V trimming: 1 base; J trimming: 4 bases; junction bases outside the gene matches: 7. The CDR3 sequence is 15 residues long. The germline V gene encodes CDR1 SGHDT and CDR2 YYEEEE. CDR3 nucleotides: TGTGCCAGCAGCTTGATAATGGGACAGAGCTATGGCTACACCTTC. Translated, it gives CASSLIMGQSYGYTF.

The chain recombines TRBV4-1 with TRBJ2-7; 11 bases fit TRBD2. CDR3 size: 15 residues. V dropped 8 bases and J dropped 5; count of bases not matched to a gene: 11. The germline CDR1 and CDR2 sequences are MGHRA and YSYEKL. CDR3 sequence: CASAPLAGVLHEQYF. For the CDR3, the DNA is TGCGCCAGCGCCCCACTAGCGGGGGTACTCCACGAGCAGTACTTC.

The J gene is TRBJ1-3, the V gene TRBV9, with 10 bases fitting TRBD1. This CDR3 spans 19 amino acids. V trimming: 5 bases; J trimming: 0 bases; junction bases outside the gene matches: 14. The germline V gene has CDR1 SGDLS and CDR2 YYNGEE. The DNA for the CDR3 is TGTGCCAGCAGTCCCGGGACAGGGGCCGGAATAGGCTCTGGAAACACCATATATTTT. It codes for CASSPGTGAGIGSGNTIYF.

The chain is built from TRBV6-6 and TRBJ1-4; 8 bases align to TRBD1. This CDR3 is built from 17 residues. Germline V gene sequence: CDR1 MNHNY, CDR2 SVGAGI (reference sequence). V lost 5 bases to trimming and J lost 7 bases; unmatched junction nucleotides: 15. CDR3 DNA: TGTGCCAGCAGTCTCTGGAGTGGACAGGGAAGGGCTGAAAAACTGTTTTTT. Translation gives CASSLWSGQGRAEKLFF.

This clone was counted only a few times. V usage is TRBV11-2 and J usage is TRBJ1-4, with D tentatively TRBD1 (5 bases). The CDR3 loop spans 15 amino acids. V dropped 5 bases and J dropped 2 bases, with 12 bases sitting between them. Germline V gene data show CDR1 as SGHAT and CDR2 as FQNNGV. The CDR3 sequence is CASSVQGSTNEKLFF. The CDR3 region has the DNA TGTGCCAGCAGCGTTCAGGGTTCGACTAATGAAAAACTGTTTTTT.

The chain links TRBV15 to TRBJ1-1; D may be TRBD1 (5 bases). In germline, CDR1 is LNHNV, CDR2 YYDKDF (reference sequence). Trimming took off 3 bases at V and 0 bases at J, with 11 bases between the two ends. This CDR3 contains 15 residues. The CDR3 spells CATSRAGRMNTEAFF. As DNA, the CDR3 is TGTGCCACCAGCAGGGCAGGGCGCATGAACACTGAAGCTTTCTTT.

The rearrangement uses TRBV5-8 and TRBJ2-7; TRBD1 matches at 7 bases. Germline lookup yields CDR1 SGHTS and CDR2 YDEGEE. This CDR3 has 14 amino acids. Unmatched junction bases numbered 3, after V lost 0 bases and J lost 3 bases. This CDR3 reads CASSLVQGDYEQYF. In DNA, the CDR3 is TGTGCCAGCAGCTTGGTCCAGGGGGACTACGAGCAGTACTTC.

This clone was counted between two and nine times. This CDR3 is CASSEGRGSDEQFF. DNA of the CDR3: TGTGCCAGCAGTGAAGGGCGGGGCAGTGATGAGCAGTTCTTC. The genes are TRBV2 and TRBJ2-1; possible D gene TRBD2, 6 bases. The V gene's germline CDR1 is SNHLY and CDR2 FYNNEI. The V end was cut by 1 base, the J end by 8 bases, with 12 bases between. This CDR3 region has 14 residues.